This TCR beta chain was captured in a study of T cell responses to AZD1222 COVID-19 vaccine. The overall study: It was second doses at about 4 or about 12 weeks that were pooled. Whole-study results and caveats: White British donors predominated, females outnumbered males, and clonal diversity was possibly underestimated.

The protocol was immunoSEQ multiplex PCR, while the TCRdb copy is restricted to in-frame clones and leaves out a portion. The sample holds roughly 140,000 clones, 85% to 95% seen once. The V and J ends lost 2 bases and 2 bases respectively, with 9 bases between them. The germline gives CDR1 SGHVS, CDR2 FQNEAQ. The CDR3 has 15 amino acids. Notes on this clone: The antigen is unknown.

The sequence was obtained from an adult in good health. The sequencing used peripheral blood, collected on day 0 of AZD1222 vaccination. The chain links TRBV7-8 to TRBJ1-4; D uncertain. The CDR3 reads CASSLIRGTNEKLFF. For the CDR3, the DNA is TGTGCCAGCAGCTTAATACGAGGGACTAATGAAAAACTGTTTTTT.